The 18 T cell receptor beta chains below were found in one sample sequenced in a study of CD4+ T cells in melanoma. The repertoire was sequenced with immunoSEQ multiplex PCR; TCRdb's copy has only in-frame clones and lacks some. This sample yields over 45,000 clones, of which roughly 69% are seen a single time; approximately 5% belongs to the top ten. Sequenced material: tumor tissue. The origin of the receptors is a human donor with melanoma.

The rearrangement uses TRBV6-5 and TRBJ1-6; no definite D call. The V end lost 2 bases, the J end lost 5 bases, and 4 bases lay between the germline ends. Per germline, CDR1 MNHEY and CDR2 SVGAGI. This CDR3 comprises 13 residues. The CDR3 sequence: CASSYRNNSPLHF. CDR3 DNA sequence: TGTGCCAGCAGTTACCGGAATAATTCACCCCTCCACTTT.

J is TRBJ2-7 and V is TRBV19; unclear D gene. This CDR3 contains 13 residues. V was shortened by 6 bases and J by 0 bases, with 9 bases between the two germline ends. Germline V gene sequence: CDR1 LNHDA, CDR2 SQIVND (reference sequence). This CDR3 reads CASRSLHSYEQYF. CDR3 sequence (DNA): TGTGCCAGTAGGTCACTCCACTCCTACGAGCAGTACTTC.

The genes are TRBV7-6 and TRBJ2-7; TRBD2 matches at 7 bases. The CDR3 has 15 amino acids. The V segment lost 0 bases and the J segment 2 bases; nucleotides outside the gene matches: 4. In germline, CDR1 is SGHVS, CDR2 FNYEAQ. The CDR3 loop reads CASSLASGGTYEQYF. CDR3 in DNA: TGTGCCAGCAGCTTAGCTTCGGGGGGAACCTACGAGCAGTACTTC.

This clone was recorded a few times. This sequence joins TRBV6-1 and TRBJ2-2, with D tentatively TRBD1 or TRBD2 (5 bases each). Trimming cost V 8 bases and J 1 base, with 14 bases left between them. Per the germline V gene, CDR1 is MNHNS and CDR2 is SASEGT. The CDR3 is made up of 15 amino acids. CDR3 sequence (DNA): TGTGCCAGCCTCTTGGGGGTTGGGAACACCGGGGAGCTGTTTTTT. It codes for CASLLGVGNTGELFF.

The chain employs TRBV4-3 and TRBJ1-4; D remains unclear. The CDR3 is made up of 15 amino acids. The ends were cut back, 1 base at V and 2 bases at J, with 8 bases in the middle. Germline CDR1 LGHNA, CDR2 YSLEER. The CDR3 reads CASSQGGSTNEKLFF. CDR3 sequence (DNA): TGCGCCAGCAGCCAAGGAGGGTCGACTAATGAAAAACTGTTTTTT.

This chain uses TRBV4-3 with TRBJ2-7; TRBD2 is a possible D gene (6 bases). Germline CDR1 LGHNA, CDR2 YSLEER. With 1 base removed from V and 3 bases from J, the gap between germline ends came to 13 bases. The CDR3 is 15 amino acids. The chain's CDR3 is CASSQVGAGFYEQYF. In DNA form, the CDR3 reads TGCGCCAGCAGCCAAGTCGGGGCGGGGTTCTACGAGCAGTACTTC.

This clone was seen only a few times. The chain carries TRBV6-5 and TRBJ1-1; a weak D match, TRBD1 (5 bases). V was shortened by 4 bases and J by 3 bases, with 15 bases between the two germline ends. The germline V gene has CDR1 MNHEY and CDR2 SVGAGI. This CDR3 is built from 15 residues. Here the CDR3 DNA reads TGTGCCAGCAGTTCCCTTCAGGGTGTGGACACTGAAGCTTTCTTT. It yields the protein CASSSLQGVDTEAFF.

This clone counts as medium-sized. The chain has TRBV7-9 and TRBJ1-2; D call uncertain. Trimming stripped 8 bases from V and 3 bases from J, with 16 bases between. Germline CDR1 reads SEHNR; CDR2 reads FQNEAQ (reference sequence). This CDR3 is 14 amino acids long. This CDR3 is CASGRSGIDYGYTF. Written as DNA, the CDR3 is TGTGCCAGCGGGAGGTCGGGGATCGACTATGGCTACACCTTC.

A few counts support this clone. V is TRBV5-6 and J is TRBJ1-6; perhaps TRBD1 as D (5 bases). The CDR3 sequence is 15 residues long. Germline CDR1 reads SGHDT; CDR2 reads YYEEEE. Trimming removed 2 bases at V and 2 bases at J, with 8 bases between. CDR3 loop: CASSLRGTYNSPLHF. The CDR3, as DNA: TGTGCCAGCAGCTTACGGGGGACCTATAATTCACCCCTCCACTTT. Full variable domain (remainder filled in from reference TRBV5-6 and TRBJ1-6): DAGVTQSPTHLIKTRGQQVTLRCSPKSGHDTVSWYQQALGQGPQFIFQYYEEEERQRGNFPDRFSGHQFPNYSSELNVNALLLGDSALYLCASSLRGTYNSPLHFGNGTRLTVT.

The J gene is TRBJ1-1, the V gene TRBV7-9; 9 bases are a match to TRBD1. Per germline, CDR1 SEHNR and CDR2 FQNEAQ (reference sequence). This CDR3 region has 12 residues. Germline trimming cut 5 bases from V and 8 bases from J; bases unmatched to any gene: 3. CDR3 residues: CASSLGQGEAFF. CDR3 nucleotides: TGTGCCAGCAGCCTCGGACAGGGGGAAGCTTTCTTT.

The chain uses TRBV7-8 and TRBJ1-1; D unclear. Trimming pared 0 bases from V and 4 bases from J, leaving 6 bases between. The CDR3 loop spans 13 amino acids. The germline CDR1 and CDR2 sequences are SGHVS and FQNEAQ. CDR3 amino acids: CASSLARATEAFF. In nucleotides, the CDR3 is TGTGCCAGCAGCTTAGCTAGGGCCACTGAAGCTTTCTTT.

The chain recombines TRBV7-9 with TRBJ1-2; D call uncertain. The CDR3 length is 14 residues. The V gene lost 5 bases and the J gene lost 5 bases, with 15 bases spanning the gap. Germline V gives CDR1 SEHNR, CDR2 FQNEAQ (reference sequence). CDR3 coding DNA: TGTGCCAGCAGCCACTCGAGTATGGCGTATGGCTACACCTTC. Its translation: CASSHSSMAYGYTF.

The rearrangement links TRBV6-5 to TRBJ2-1; D call uncertain. CDR1 MNHEY and CDR2 SVGAGI come from the germline V gene. Deletions cut 6 bases from V and 14 bases from J, with 20 bases between. This CDR3 has 13 amino acids. The CDR3 DNA follows: TGTGCCAGCAGCCAAATGGGCCCAACGGCGGAGTTCTTC. This encodes CASSQMGPTAEFF.

This rearrangement joins TRBV27 to TRBJ1-3, with D perhaps matching TRBD1 (5 bases). Germline CDR1 and CDR2: MNHEY and SMNVEV (reference sequence). The CDR3 contains 15 residues. V shed 4 bases and J shed 2 bases, with 12 bases lying between them. The CDR3 sequence: CASSWSAGPGNTIYF. The CDR3 DNA reads TGTGCCAGCAGTTGGTCCGCGGGGCCTGGAAACACCATATATTTT.

This clone was detected once. This chain joins TRBV2 and TRBJ2-7; 7 bases fit TRBD1. The V gene's germline CDR1 is SNHLY and CDR2 FYNNEI. V gave up 2 bases and J gave up 3 bases; unmatched junction bases: 1. The CDR3 consists of 13 residues. The CDR3 region has the DNA TGTGCCAGCAGTGAACCAGGGGGCTACGAGCAGTACTTC. Translated: CASSEPGGYEQYF.

This clone was counted between two and nine times. The J gene is TRBJ1-1, the V gene TRBV7-9; D ambiguous. The CDR3 has 11 amino acids. The V gene lost 2 bases and the J gene lost 4 bases, with 2 bases spanning the gap. From germline, CDR1 is SEHNR and CDR2 FQNEAQ (reference sequence). The chain's CDR3 is CASSLITEAFF. The CDR3 region has the DNA TGTGCCAGCAGCTTAATCACTGAAGCTTTCTTT.

This clone was picked up a small number of times. The V and J genes are TRBV9 and TRBJ1-4; 9 bases map to TRBD1. There are 15 residues in the CDR3. Trimming cost V 0 bases and J 6 bases; bases outside gene matches: 3. Germline V gives CDR1 SGDLS, CDR2 YYNGEE. The CDR3 region is CASSVAGTGYEKLFF. The CDR3 bases are TGTGCCAGCAGCGTAGCCGGGACAGGGTATGAAAAACTGTTTTTT.

This rearrangement joins TRBV19 to TRBJ1-5; D unresolved. The V end was cut by 1 base, the J end by 4 bases, with 11 bases between. This CDR3 region has 15 residues. CDR1 and CDR2 (germline): LNHDA, SQIVND (reference sequence). The CDR3 DNA follows: TGTGCCAGTAGTATAGGTACGCCGTCTAATCAGCCCCAGCATTTT. Residues: CASSIGTPSNQPQHF.